The T cell receptor beta chain under discussion was sequenced for a study of T cell responses to AZD1222 COVID-19 vaccine. Trimming removed 8 bases from V and 4 bases from J, with 11 bases in between. Germline V CDR1 and CDR2: SGHTA, FQGNSA. The CDR3 is 13 residues long. Profiling relied on immunoSEQ multiplex PCR, and the TCRdb table lists in-frame clones only, not all of them. The sample lists 120,000 or so clones; just over 85% were seen once. The source was peripheral blood, collected on day 0 of AZD1222 vaccination. This chain joins TRBV7-2 and TRBJ1-4; D possibly corresponds to TRBD1 (6 bases). This receptor was taken from an adult in good health. CDR3 protein: CASSGQRNEKLFF. DNA for the CDR3: TGTGCCAGCTCCGGACAGCGTAATGAAAAACTGTTTTTT. The entire variable domain, with the rest obtained from reference TRBV7-2 and TRBJ1-4, is as follows: GAGVSQSPSNKVTEKGKDVELRCDPISGHTALYWYRQSLGQGLEFLIYFQGNSAPDKSGLPSDRFSAERTGGSVSTLTIQRTQQEDSAVYLCASSGQRNEKLFFGSGTQLSVL.